The clone carrying this T cell receptor beta chain was detected many times. A universal primer site was added by template switching, and unique molecular identifiers were carried by the cDNA. TCRdb reprocessed the 5' RACE reads via MiXCR and lists one record per CDR3 protein. The sample lists under 250,000 distinct CDR3 sequences, about 7.5% occurring once. The sample originates from a study of identical twins. Germline CDR1 LGHDT, CDR2 YNNKEL (reference sequence). The CDR3 contains 14 residues. Between the trimmed V and J ends, which lost 3 bases and 6 bases, there was a span of 14 bases. These data were also reused for a study on yellow fever vaccine responses in identical twins.

This TCR was recovered from a woman younger than 30 in good health. The chain is built from TRBV3-1 and TRBJ1-1, with a tentative D call TRBD1 (6 bases). The sequenced sample consisted of memory (CD45RO+) T cells sorted from blood. The CDR3 DNA follows: TGTGCCAGCAGCCAGAAACAGGGTACCGCTGAAGCTTTCTTT. Translating it yields CASSQKQGTAEAFF. The entire variable domain, with the rest obtained from reference TRBV3-1 and TRBJ1-1, is as follows: DTAVSQTPKYLVTQMGNDKSIKCEQNLGHDTMYWYKQDSKKFLKIMFSYNNKELIINETVPNRFSPKSPDKAHLNLHINSLELGDSAVYFCASSQKQGTAEAFFGQGTRLTVV.